This T cell receptor (beta chain) was observed in a study of T cell repertoires in cytomegalovirus infection. One entry per CDR3 protein results from TCRdb running MiXCR on the reads. The sample yields about 890,000 distinct CDR3 sequences, approximately 30% seen once. Germline-derived CDR1 and CDR2 are MNHNS and SASEGT. Trimming took 8 bases from V and 2 from J, leaving 8 bases between them. The CDR3 consists of 12 residues. This clonotype was detected a few times. Its antigen is currently unknown. This specimen was cultured CD8+ T cells from PBMCs, taken from culture after CMV antigen stimulation. The TCR originated in a human donor in good health (CMV status not recorded). Some clones in this sample may be carry-over from other donors' samples. The rearrangement links TRBV6-1 to TRBJ2-3, with no clear D. CDR3 nucleotide sequence: TGTGCCAGCCAGAGACACACAGATACGCAGTATTTT. This sequence encodes CASQRHTDTQYF.